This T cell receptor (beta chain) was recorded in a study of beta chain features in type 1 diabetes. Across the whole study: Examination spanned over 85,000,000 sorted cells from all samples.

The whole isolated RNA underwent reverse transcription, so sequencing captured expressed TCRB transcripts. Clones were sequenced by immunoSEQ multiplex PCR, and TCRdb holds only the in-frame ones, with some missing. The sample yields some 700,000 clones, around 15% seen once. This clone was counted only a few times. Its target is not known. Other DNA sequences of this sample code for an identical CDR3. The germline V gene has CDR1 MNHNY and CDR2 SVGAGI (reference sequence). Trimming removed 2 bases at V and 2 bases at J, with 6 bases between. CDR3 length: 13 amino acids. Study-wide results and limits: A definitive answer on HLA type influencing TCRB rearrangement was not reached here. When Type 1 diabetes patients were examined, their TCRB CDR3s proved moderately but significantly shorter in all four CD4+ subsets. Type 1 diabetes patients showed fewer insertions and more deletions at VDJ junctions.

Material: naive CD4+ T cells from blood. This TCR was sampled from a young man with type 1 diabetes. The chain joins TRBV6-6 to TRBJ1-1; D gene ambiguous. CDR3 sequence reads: CASSYQENTEAFF. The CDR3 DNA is TGTGCCAGCAGTTACCAGGAAAACACTGAAGCTTTCTTT.